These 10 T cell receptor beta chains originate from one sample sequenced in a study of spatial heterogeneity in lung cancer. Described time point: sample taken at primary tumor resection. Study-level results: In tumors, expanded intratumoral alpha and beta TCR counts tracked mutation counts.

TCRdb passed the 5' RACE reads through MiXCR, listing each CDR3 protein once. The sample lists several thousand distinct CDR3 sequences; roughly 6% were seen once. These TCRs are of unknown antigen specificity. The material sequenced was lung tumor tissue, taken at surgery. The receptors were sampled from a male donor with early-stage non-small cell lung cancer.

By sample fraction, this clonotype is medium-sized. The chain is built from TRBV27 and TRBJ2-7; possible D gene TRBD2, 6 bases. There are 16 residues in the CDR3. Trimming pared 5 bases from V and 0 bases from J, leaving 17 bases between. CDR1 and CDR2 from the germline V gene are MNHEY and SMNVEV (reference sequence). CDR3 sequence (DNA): TGTGCCAGCAGTCCCCTTTTGGGGGGAACCTCCTACGAGCAGTACTTC. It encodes CASSPLLGGTSYEQYF.

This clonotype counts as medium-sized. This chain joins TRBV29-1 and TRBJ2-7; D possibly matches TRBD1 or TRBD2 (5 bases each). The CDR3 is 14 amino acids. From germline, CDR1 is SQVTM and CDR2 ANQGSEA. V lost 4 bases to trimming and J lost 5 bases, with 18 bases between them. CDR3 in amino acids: CSVAKGTGLHEQYF. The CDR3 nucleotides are TGCAGCGTTGCGAAGGGGACCGGGCTTCACGAGCAGTACTTC.

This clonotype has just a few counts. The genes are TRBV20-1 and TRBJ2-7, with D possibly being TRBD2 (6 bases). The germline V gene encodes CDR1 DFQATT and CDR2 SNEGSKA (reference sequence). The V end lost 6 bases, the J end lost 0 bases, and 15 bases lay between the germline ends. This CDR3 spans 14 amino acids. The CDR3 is CSAAGTGSSYEQYF. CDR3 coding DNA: TGCAGTGCCGCCGGGACTGGTAGCTCCTACGAGCAGTACTTC.

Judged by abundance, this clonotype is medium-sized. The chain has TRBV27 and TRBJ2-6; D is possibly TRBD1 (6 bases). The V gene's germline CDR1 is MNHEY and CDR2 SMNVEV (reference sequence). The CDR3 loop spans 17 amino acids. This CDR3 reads CSAVYLRGGSGANVLTF. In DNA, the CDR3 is TGTTCGGCAGTTTATCTTAGAGGGGGCTCTGGGGCCAACGTCCTGACTTTC.

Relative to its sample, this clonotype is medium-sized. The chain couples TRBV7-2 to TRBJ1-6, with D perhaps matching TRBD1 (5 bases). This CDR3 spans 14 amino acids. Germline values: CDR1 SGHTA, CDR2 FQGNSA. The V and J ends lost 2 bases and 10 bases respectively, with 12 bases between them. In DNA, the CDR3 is TGTGCCAGCAGCTTACGCCAGGGAAGGTCACCCCTCCACTTT. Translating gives CASSLRQGRSPLHF.

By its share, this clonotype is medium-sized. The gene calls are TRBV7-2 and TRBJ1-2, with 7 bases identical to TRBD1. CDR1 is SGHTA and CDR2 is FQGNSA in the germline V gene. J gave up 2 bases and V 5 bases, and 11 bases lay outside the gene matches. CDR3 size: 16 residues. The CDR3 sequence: CASSLWAGTDNYGYTF. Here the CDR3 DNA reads TGTGCCAGCAGCCTATGGGCCGGGACAGACAACTATGGCTACACCTTC.

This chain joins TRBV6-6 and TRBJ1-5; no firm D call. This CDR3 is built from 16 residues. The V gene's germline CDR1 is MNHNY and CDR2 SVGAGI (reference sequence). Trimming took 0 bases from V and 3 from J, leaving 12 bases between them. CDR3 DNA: TGTGCCAGCAGTTACTCGAATTGGATAGACAATCAGCCCCAGCATTTT. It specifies CASSYSNWIDNQPQHF.

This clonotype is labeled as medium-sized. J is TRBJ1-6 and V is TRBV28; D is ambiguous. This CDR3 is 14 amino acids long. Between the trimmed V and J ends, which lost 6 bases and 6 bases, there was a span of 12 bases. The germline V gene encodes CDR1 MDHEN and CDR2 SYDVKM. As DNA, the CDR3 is TGTGCCAGCAGCGCCGGGCAGATTAATTCACCCCTCCACTTT. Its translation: CASSAGQINSPLHF.

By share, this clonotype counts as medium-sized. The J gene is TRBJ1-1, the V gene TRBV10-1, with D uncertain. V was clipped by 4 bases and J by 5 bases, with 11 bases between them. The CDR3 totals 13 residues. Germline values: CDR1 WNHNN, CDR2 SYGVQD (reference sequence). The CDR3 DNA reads TGCGCCAGCAGTGTGGGGAAGGGAACTGAAGCTTTCTTT. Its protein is CASSVGKGTEAFF.

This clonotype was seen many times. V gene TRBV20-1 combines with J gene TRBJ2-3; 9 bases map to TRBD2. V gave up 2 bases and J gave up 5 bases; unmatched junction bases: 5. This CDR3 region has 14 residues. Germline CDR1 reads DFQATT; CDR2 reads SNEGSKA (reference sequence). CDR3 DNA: TGCAGTGCTAGACGCGGGGGGGCCGGAGATACGCAGTATTTT. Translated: CSARRGGAGDTQYF.